This T cell receptor (beta chain) was sequenced during a study of shared clonotypes between healthy human individuals. This clone has more than one count but fewer than ten. Measured with immunoSEQ multiplex PCR; TCRdb has only the in-frame clones, and not every one. The sample lists 740,000 or so clones; about three quarters were seen once. Trimming pared 0 bases from V and 6 bases from J, leaving 19 bases between. The germline V gene has CDR1 SGHRS and CDR2 YFSETQ. CDR3 length equals 16 residues. The sample was memory CD4+ T cells sorted from blood. The subset denotes: CD45RA-negative fraction. The receptor's source is a woman aged 25 to 39 in good health. V and J are TRBV5-1 and TRBJ2-7; weak D call: TRBD1 (6 bases). CDR3 loop: CASSLDSAGAPGEQYF. The CDR3 DNA follows: TGCGCCAGCAGCTTGGATAGTGCAGGGGCTCCTGGCGAGCAGTACTTC. The full variable domain, with the rest looked up from reference TRBV5-1 and TRBJ2-7, is KAGVTQTPRYLIKTRGQQVTLSCSPISGHRSVSWYQQTPGQGLQFLFEYFSETQRNKGNFPGRFSGRQFSNSRSEMNVSTLELGDSALYLCASSLDSAGAPGEQYFGPGTRLTVT.